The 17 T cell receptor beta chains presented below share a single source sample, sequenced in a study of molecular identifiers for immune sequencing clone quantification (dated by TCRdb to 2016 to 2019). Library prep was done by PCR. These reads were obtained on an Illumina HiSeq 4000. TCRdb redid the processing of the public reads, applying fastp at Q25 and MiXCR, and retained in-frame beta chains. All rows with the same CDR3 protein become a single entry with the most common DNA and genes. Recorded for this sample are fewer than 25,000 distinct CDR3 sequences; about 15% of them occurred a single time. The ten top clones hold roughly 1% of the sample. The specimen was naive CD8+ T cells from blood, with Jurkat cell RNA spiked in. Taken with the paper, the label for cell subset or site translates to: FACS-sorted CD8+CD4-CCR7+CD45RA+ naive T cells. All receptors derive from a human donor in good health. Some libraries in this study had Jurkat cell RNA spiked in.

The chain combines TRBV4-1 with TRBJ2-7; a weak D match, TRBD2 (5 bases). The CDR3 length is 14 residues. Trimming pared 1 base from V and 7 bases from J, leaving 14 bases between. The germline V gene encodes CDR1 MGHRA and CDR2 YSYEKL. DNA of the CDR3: TGCGCCAGCAGCCAAGGGGCGGGCCAAGGGGAGCAGTACTTC. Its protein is CASSQGAGQGEQYF.

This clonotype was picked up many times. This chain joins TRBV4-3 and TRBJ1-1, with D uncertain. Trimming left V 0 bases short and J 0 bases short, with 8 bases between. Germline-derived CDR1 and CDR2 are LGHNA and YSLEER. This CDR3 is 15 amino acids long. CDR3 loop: CASSQDKAMNTEAFF. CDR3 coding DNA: TGCGCCAGCAGCCAAGATAAGGCAATGAACACTGAAGCTTTCTTT.

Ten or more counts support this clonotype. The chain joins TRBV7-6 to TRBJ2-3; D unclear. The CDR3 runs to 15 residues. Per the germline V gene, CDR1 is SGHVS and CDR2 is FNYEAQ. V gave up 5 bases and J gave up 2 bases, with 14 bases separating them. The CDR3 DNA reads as TGTGCCAGCAGCCTGGACGAAACCTCCACAGATACGCAGTATTTT. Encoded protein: CASSLDETSTDTQYF. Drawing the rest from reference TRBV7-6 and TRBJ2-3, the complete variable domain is GAGVSQSPRYKVTKRGQDVALRCDPISGHVSLYWYRQALGQGPEFLTYFNYEAQQDKSGLPNDRFSAERPEGSISTLTIQRTEQRDSAMYRCASSLDETSTDTQYFGPGTRLTVL.

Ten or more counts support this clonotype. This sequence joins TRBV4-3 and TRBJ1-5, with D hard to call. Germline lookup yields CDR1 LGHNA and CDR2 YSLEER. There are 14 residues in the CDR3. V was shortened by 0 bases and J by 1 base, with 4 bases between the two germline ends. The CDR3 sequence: CASSQDRSNQPQHF. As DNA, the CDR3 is TGCGCCAGCAGCCAAGATAGGAGCAATCAGCCCCAGCATTTT.

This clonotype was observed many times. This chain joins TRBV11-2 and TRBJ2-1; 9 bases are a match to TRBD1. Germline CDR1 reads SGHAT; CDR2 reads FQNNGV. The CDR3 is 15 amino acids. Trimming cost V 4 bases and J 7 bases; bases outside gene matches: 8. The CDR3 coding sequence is TGTGCCAGCAGCTCCCAGGACAGGGGACTTAATGAGCAGTTCTTC. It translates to CASSSQDRGLNEQFF.

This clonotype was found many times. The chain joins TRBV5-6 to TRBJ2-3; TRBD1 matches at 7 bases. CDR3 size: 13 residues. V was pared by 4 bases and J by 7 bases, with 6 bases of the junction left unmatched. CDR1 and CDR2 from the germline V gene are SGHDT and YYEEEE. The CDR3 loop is CASSIGDSHTQYF. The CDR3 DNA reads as TGTGCCAGCAGCATCGGGGACAGTCATACGCAGTATTTT.

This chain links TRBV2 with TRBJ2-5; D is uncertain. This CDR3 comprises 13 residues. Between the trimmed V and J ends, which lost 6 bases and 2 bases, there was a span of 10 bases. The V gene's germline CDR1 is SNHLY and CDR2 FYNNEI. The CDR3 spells CASRNLGQETQYF. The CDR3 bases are TGTGCCAGCAGAAATCTGGGGCAAGAGACCCAGTACTTC.

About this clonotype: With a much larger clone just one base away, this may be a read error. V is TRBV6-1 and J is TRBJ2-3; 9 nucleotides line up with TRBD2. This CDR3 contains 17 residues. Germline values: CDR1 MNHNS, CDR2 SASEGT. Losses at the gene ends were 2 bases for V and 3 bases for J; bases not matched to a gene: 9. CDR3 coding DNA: TGTGCCAGCAGTGAAACTGGACTAGCGCCTTCGACAGATACGCAGTATTTT. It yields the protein CASSETGLAPSTDTQYF.

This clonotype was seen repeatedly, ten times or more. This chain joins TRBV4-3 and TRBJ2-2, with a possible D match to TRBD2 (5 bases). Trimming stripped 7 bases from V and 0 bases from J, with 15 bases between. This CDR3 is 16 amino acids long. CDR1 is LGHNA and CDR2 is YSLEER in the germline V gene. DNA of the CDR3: TGCGCCAGCACTCTGGCGACGGAGGCGAACACCGGGGAGCTGTTTTTT. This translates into CASTLATEANTGELFF.

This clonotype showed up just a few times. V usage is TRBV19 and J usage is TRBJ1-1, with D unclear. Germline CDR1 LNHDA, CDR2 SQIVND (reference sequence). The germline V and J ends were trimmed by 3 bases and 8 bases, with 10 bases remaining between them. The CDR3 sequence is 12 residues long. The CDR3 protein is CASSILGNEAFF. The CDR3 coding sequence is TGTGCCAGTAGTATTTTGGGGAACGAAGCTTTCTTT.

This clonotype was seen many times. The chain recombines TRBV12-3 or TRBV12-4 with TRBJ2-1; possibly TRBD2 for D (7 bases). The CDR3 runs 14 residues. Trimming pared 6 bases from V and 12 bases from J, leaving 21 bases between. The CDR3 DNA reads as TGTGCCAGCAGCCATACCTGGGGGGGGCAGGGGCAGTTCTTC. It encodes CASSHTWGGQGQFF.

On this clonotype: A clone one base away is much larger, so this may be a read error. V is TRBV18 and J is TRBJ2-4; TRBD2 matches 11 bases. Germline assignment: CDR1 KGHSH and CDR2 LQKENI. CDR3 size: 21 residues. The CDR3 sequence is CASSPRSGRGRTILAKNTQYF. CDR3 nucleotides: TGTGCCAGCTCACCACGTAGCGGGAGGGGTCGCACAATCTTAGCCAAAAACACTCAGTACTTC.

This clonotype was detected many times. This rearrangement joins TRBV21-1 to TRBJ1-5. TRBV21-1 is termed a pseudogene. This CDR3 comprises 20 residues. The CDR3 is CASSLTDPRRAKHSNQPQHF. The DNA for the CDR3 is TGTGCCAGCAGCCTGACAGACCCAAGGAGGGCAAAACATAGCAATCAGCCCCAGCATTTT.

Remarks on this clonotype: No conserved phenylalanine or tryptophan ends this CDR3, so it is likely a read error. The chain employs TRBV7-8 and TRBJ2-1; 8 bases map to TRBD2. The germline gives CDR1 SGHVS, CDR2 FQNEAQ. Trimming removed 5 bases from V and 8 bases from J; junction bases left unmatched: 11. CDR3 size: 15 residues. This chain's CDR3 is CASSPLAGLFDEQFP. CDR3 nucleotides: TGTGCCAGCAGCCCCCTAGCGGGTTTGTTCGATGAGCAGTTCCCC.

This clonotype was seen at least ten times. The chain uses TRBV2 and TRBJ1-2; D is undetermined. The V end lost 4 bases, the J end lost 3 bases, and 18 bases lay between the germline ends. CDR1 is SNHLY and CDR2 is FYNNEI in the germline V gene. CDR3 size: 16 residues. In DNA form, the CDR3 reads TGTGCCAGCAGTGGAGCGATAAATCCGGAGGACTATGGCTACACCTTC. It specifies CASSGAINPEDYGYTF.

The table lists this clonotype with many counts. The CDR3 spells CAWRFSGGGVTDTQYF. In DNA, the CDR3 is TGTGCCTGGAGATTCAGCGGGGGGGGTGTAACAGATACGCAGTATTTT. The V call is TRBV30, the J call TRBJ2-3; TRBD2 matches at 10 bases. The junction had 9 bases not matched to a gene; V was cut back by 3 bases and J by 3 bases. CDR3 length: 16 amino acids. Germline CDR1 reads GTSNPN; CDR2 reads SVGIG (reference sequence).

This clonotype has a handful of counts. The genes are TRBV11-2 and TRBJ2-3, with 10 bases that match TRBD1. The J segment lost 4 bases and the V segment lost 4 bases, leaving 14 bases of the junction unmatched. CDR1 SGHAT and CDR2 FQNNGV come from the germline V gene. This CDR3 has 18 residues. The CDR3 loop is CASSSTKGTGDVADTQYF. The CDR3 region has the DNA TGTGCCAGCAGCTCAACGAAAGGGACAGGGGACGTTGCAGATACGCAGTATTTT.